This T cell receptor beta chain was identified in a study of CD8 T cells in ankylosing spondylitis (dated by TCRdb to 2016 to 2017). About the investigation overall: The study profiled T cell receptor beta repertoires in healthy donors and ankylosing spondylitis patients to find disease-linked TCR variants. In total, the full study cohort was made up of roughly 110 healthy donors and 25 or so ankylosing spondylitis patients. Peripheral blood was sampled, and synovial fluid was also collected from ankylosing spondylitis patients. Broader findings and caveats from the paper: Significant enrichment of the disease-linked clones was reported in matched synovial fluid samples from ankylosing spondylitis patients. A TCR beta motif of fewer than 10 highly homologous amino acid variants appeared characteristic of blood from ankylosing spondylitis patients. Some motif variants were previously reported in synovial fluid and blood of reactive arthritis patients, suggesting common disease-initiation mechanisms. The disease-linked clones showed a CD8+ phenotype and occurred at relatively low frequencies in peripheral blood.

In this sample, this clonotype turned up a few times. Its antigen is currently not known. Base-call qualities are not available, and no considerably larger clone is one nucleotide away. The sample was run on an Illumina HiSeq 2500. Quantitative 5'-RACE with molecular barcodes was the method used to prepare the TCR beta libraries. In the paper's pipeline: To identify disease-linked TCR variants, a new computational method was used, one built on a probabilistic model of VDJ rearrangement. The public reads were reprocessed in TCRdb via fastp at Q25 and MiXCR, keeping in-frame beta chains. Each CDR3 protein appears once, grouped with its most common genes and DNA. These V and J calls originate from TCRdb's pipeline instead of the authors' own analysis. The sample table records about 260,000 distinct CDR3 sequences; about 20% of these occur just once. The ten largest clones represent 7.5% to 9.5% of the sample.

The CDR3 runs 15 amino acids, cysteine and phenylalanine included. The sequence is cut down to CDR3 DNA, 45 bases in frame from base 1. Ends trimmed: V by 6 bases, J by 2 bases; bases unmatched to a gene: 7. For CDR1 and CDR2, the germline V gene lists SQVTM and ANQGSEA. The chain joins TRBV29-1 to TRBJ2-2, with 9 bases in between that match TRBD1. Sequenced: blood, either unsorted or a sorted T cell fraction (not recorded which). The source is a male donor with ankylosing spondylitis or in good health (not recorded which). The nucleotide sequence is TGCAGCGTGCAGACAGGGGGTTACAACACCGGGGAGCTGTTTTTT. This encodes CSVQTGGYNTGELFF.